Sequencing of this T cell receptor beta chain was carried out in a study of T cell changes during pregnancy in multiple sclerosis. Produced via immunoSEQ multiplex PCR; TCRdb's table is partial and in-frame only. The table has under 55,000 clones, about 91% seen once. This clone was observed many times. The trim removed 4 bases at V and 6 bases at J, leaving 6 bases unmatched. Germline CDR1 and CDR2: MGHRA and YSYEKL. The CDR3 consists of 14 residues. This clonotype was sampled from a female donor with multiple sclerosis, enrolled in a pregnancy study. The rearrangement uses TRBV4-1 and TRBJ2-1; TRBD1 aligns across 7 bases. Here the sequenced sample was CD8+ T cells from peripheral blood mononuclear cells, taken after pregnancy. This CDR3 reads CASSLYDRANEQFF. CDR3 in DNA: TGCGCCAGCAGCCTCTACGACAGGGCCAATGAGCAGTTCTTC.